One and the same sample provided the 19 T cell receptor beta chains below, sequenced in a study of blood T cell repertoires in COVID-19. The table came from immunoSEQ multiplex PCR; TCRdb's copy has only in-frame clones and leaves some out. The profile covers 540,000 or so clones, with less than 90% appearing a single time and 7.8% taken by the ten largest. Sequencing was performed on peripheral blood. The receptors shown here come from a woman between 45 and 65 years old with COVID-19, enrolled during active disease.

This clone was picked up one time. The chain links TRBV6-5 to TRBJ1-1; D perhaps matches TRBD1 (6 bases). V lost 4 bases, J lost 6 bases, and 18 bases lay in between. The CDR3 is 15 residues long. Germline values: CDR1 MNHEY, CDR2 SVGAGI. CDR3 region: CASSLGTVRGPEAFF. The CDR3 bases are TGTGCCAGCAGTTTAGGTACAGTCAGGGGCCCTGAAGCTTTCTTT.

The gene calls are TRBV11-2 and TRBJ1-1, with D perhaps TRBD1 (6 bases). The CDR3 consists of 14 residues. With 8 bases removed from V and 4 bases from J, the gap between germline ends came to 17 bases. CDR1 is SGHAT, CDR2 FQNNGV, per germline. The CDR3 DNA follows: TGTGCCAGCGCCGGGAGGGGGTTTGTCACTGAAGCTTTCTTT. Translating it yields CASAGRGFVTEAFF. Filled out from reference TRBV11-2 and TRBJ1-1, the complete variable domain reads EAGVAQSPRYKIIEKRQSVAFWCNPISGHATLYWYQQILGQGPKLLIQFQNNGVVDDSQLPKDRFSAERLKGVDSTLKIQPAKLEDSAVYLCASAGRGFVTEAFFGQGTRLTVV.

This clone was seen a single time. This chain connects TRBV6-5 to TRBJ1-1; possibly TRBD1 for D (6 bases). Per germline, CDR1 MNHEY and CDR2 SVGAGI. The CDR3 is made up of 12 amino acids. V shed 8 bases and J shed 7 bases, with 14 bases lying between them. The CDR3 DNA sequence: TGTGCCAGCCTAGAGGACAGCCTTGAAGCTTTCTTT. As protein: CASLEDSLEAFF.

This chain connects TRBV27 to TRBJ1-6; 7 bases align to TRBD1. Germline assignment: CDR1 MNHEY and CDR2 SMNVEV (reference sequence). CDR3 length: 14 amino acids. After removal of 3 bases from V and 10 bases from J, the junction contained 6 bases not matched to a gene. CDR3 sequence (DNA): TGTGCCAGCAGTTTGGAACAGGGGAGATCACCCCTCCACTTT. It translates to CASSLEQGRSPLHF.

This clone was observed a single time. The chain combines TRBV18 with TRBJ1-1; 8 bases are a match to TRBD1. The germline V gene has CDR1 KGHSH and CDR2 LQKENI. CDR3 length equals 15 residues. The V segment lost 2 bases and the J segment 10 bases; nucleotides outside the gene matches: 12. The DNA of the CDR3 is TGTGCCAGCTCACCAATCCGGGACAGGAATCCTGGAGCTTTCTTT. The encoded protein is CASSPIRDRNPGAFF.

The chain combines TRBV5-1 with TRBJ1-1; the D is unclear. V was trimmed by 0 bases and J by 1 base, leaving 10 bases between them. Germline CDR1 SGHRS, CDR2 YFSETQ. This CDR3 is built from 15 residues. CDR3 loop: CASSLASPRNTEAFF. CDR3 DNA: TGCGCCAGCAGCTTGGCCTCTCCTAGGAACACTGAAGCTTTCTTT. The whole variable domain, remainder taken from reference TRBV5-1 and TRBJ1-1, is KAGVTQTPRYLIKTRGQQVTLSCSPISGHRSVSWYQQTPGQGLQFLFEYFSETQRNKGNFPGRFSGRQFSNSRSEMNVSTLELGDSALYLCASSLASPRNTEAFFGQGTRLTVV.

The sample holds a few counts of this clone. V and J are TRBV30 and TRBJ1-2; 8 bases agree with TRBD1. In germline, CDR1 is GTSNPN, CDR2 SVGIG (reference sequence). V was clipped by 4 bases and J by 6 bases; unmatched bases: 4. The CDR3 sequence is 12 residues long. This CDR3 is CAWTLTGDGYTF. CDR3 sequence (DNA): TGTGCCTGGACCTTGACAGGGGATGGCTACACCTTC.

In this sample, this clone turned up once. This rearrangement joins TRBV11-2 to TRBJ2-1; the match to TRBD1 covers 8 bases. J gave up 5 bases and V 10 bases, and 10 bases lay outside the gene matches. Germline lookup yields CDR1 SGHAT and CDR2 FQNNGV. The CDR3 consists of 14 residues. CDR3 bases: TGTGCCACCAAACCCGGGACAGGCAACAATGAGCAGTTCTTC. This gives the protein CATKPGTGNNEQFF.

The chain couples TRBV29-1 to TRBJ2-7; D is undetermined. The CDR3 loop spans 13 amino acids. Germline loops: CDR1 SQVTM, CDR2 ANQGSEA. Trimming shortened V by 1 base and J by 0 bases, and 7 bases separated the two germline ends. The CDR3 DNA reads TGCAGCGTTGAAGTCTTGAGCTCCTACGAGCAGTACTTC. Translating gives CSVEVLSSYEQYF.

The V gene is TRBV3-1 (or the pseudogene TRBV3-2), the J gene TRBJ1-5, with 8 bases that match TRBD1. This CDR3 has 15 amino acids. J gave up 4 bases and V 4 bases, and 6 bases lay outside the gene matches. Germline values: CDR1 LGHDT, CDR2 YNNKEL (reference sequence). The CDR3 DNA follows: TGTGCCAGCAGCCCCACCCGGACAGGGAATCAGCCCCAGCATTTT. Encoded protein: CASSPTRTGNQPQHF.

The chain carries TRBV7-6 and TRBJ2-3; 9 positions agree with TRBD1. This CDR3 is 16 amino acids long. The junction had 2 bases not matched to a gene; V was cut back by 1 base and J by 0 bases. From germline, CDR1 is SGHVS and CDR2 FNYEAQ. CDR3 sequence: CASSLEQGASTDTQYF. CDR3 DNA sequence: TGTGCCAGCAGCTTAGAACAGGGGGCTAGCACAGATACGCAGTATTTT.

The chain couples TRBV4-1 to TRBJ1-4, with 8 positions matching TRBD1. J gave up 6 bases and V 5 bases, and 8 bases lay outside the gene matches. CDR3 length equals 15 residues. Looked up from germline, CDR1 is MGHRA and CDR2 is YSYEKL. CDR3 bases: TGCGCCAGCAGCTCCCGACAGGGGTCCGATGAAAAACTGTTTTTT. It codes for CASSSRQGSDEKLFF.

This rearrangement joins TRBV29-1 to TRBJ1-2; D may be TRBD1 (6 bases). Trimming pared 0 bases from V and 0 bases from J, leaving 11 bases between. Per the germline V gene, CDR1 is SQVTM and CDR2 is ANQGSEA. The CDR3 sequence is 15 residues long. CDR3 sequence (DNA): TGCAGCGTTGAAGATCAGTCAGGGGCTAACTATGGCTACACCTTC. It specifies CSVEDQSGANYGYTF.

The chain couples TRBV7-9 to TRBJ2-6; D is possibly TRBD1 (6 bases). Germline CDR1 is SEHNR and CDR2 is FQNEAQ (reference sequence). CDR3 length: 15 amino acids. V lost 3 bases and J 1 base, leaving 7 bases between the germline ends. The CDR3 DNA reads as TGTGCCAGCAGCTTCGGACAGTCTGGGGCCAACGTCCTGACTTTC. Its translation is CASSFGQSGANVLTF.

This chain uses TRBV6-5 with TRBJ1-1; D is unclear. Germline lookup yields CDR1 MNHEY and CDR2 SVGAGI. This CDR3 comprises 11 residues. V lost 2 bases, J lost 10 bases, and 8 bases lay in between. CDR3 sequence reads: CASSYGGLAFF. As DNA, the CDR3 is TGTGCCAGCAGTTACGGCGGCTTAGCTTTCTTT.

This clone was seen just once. This rearrangement joins TRBV19 to TRBJ2-2, with 9 positions matching TRBD1. Trimming removed 5 bases from V and 5 bases from J; junction bases left unmatched: 0. The CDR3 has 13 residues. Per the germline V gene, CDR1 is LNHDA and CDR2 is SQIVND (reference sequence). This CDR3 is CASSDRGTGELFF. The CDR3 DNA sequence: TGTGCCAGTAGTGACAGGGGGACCGGGGAGCTGTTTTTT.

V usage is TRBV9 and J usage is TRBJ2-3; 7 bases map to TRBD2. The CDR3 totals 14 residues. Germline values: CDR1 SGDLS, CDR2 YYNGEE. J lost 6 bases, V lost 1 base, and 5 bases had no gene match. The CDR3 bases are TGTGCCAGCAGCGTATCGGGGGGAGTGGATACGCAGTATTTT. As protein: CASSVSGGVDTQYF.

This sequence joins TRBV5-1 and TRBJ2-1, with 10 bases matching TRBD1. The CDR3 contains 16 residues. The J segment lost 7 bases and the V segment lost 4 bases, leaving 11 bases of the junction unmatched. Germline-derived CDR1 and CDR2 are SGHRS and YFSETQ. CDR3 DNA: TGCGCCAGCAGCGGTCTGGGACAGGGGAAGTTAAATGAGCAGTTCTTC. Protein sequence: CASSGLGQGKLNEQFF. The variable domain in full, completed from reference TRBV5-1 and TRBJ2-1, reads KAGVTQTPRYLIKTRGQQVTLSCSPISGHRSVSWYQQTPGQGLQFLFEYFSETQRNKGNFPGRFSGRQFSNSRSEMNVSTLELGDSALYLCASSGLGQGKLNEQFFGPGTRLTVL.

This chain links TRBV24-1 with TRBJ2-1, with 7 bases identical to TRBD1. This CDR3 is 13 amino acids long. Losses at the gene ends were 9 bases for V and 8 bases for J; bases not matched to a gene: 9. The V gene's germline CDR1 is KGHDR and CDR2 SFDVKD. The CDR3 protein is CATSPTGRDEQFF. The DNA for the CDR3 is TGTGCCACCTCGCCGACAGGGAGAGATGAGCAGTTCTTC.